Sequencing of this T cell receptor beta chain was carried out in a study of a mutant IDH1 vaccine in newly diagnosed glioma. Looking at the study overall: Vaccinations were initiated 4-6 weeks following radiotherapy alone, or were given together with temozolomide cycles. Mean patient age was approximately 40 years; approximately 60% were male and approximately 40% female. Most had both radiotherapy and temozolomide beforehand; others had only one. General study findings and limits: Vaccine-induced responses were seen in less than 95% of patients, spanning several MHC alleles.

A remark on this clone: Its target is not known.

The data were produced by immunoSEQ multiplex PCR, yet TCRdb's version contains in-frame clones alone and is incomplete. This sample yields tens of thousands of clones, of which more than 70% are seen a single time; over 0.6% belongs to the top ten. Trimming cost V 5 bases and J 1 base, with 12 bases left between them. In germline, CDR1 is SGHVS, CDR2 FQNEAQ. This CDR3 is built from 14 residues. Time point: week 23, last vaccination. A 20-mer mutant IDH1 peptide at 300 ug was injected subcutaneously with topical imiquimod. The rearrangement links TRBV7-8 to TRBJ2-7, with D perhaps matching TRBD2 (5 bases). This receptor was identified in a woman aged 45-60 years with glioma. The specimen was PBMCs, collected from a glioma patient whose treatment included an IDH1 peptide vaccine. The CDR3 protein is CASSPPEASYEQYF. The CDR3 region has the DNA TGTGCCAGCAGCCCCCCGGAGGCGTCCTACGAGCAGTACTTC.